One and the same sample provided the 9 T cell receptor beta chains below, sequenced in a study of neoadjuvant anti-PD-1 for oral cavity cancer. Assay: immunoSEQ multiplex PCR; the TCRdb copy retains only in-frame clones and omits some. The data show some 15,000 clones, with roughly 70% seen just once and around 2.3% held by the top ten. Noted time point: after neoadjuvant nivolumab, at surgical resection. Sequencing used PBMCs, obtained after nivolumab (anti-PD-1) treatment. The receptors were sampled from a person aged 35 to 85 with oral cavity squamous cell carcinoma.

This clone was seen a few times. The chain links TRBV4-1 to TRBJ1-5; TRBD1 is a possible D gene (6 bases). Between the trimmed V and J ends, which lost 4 bases and 1 base, there was a span of 11 bases. Germline CDR1 MGHRA, CDR2 YSYEKL. The CDR3 runs to 15 residues. The CDR3 spells CASSPGDRSNQPQHF. The CDR3 DNA reads as TGCGCCAGCAGCCCAGGGGATCGCAGCAATCAGCCCCAGCATTTT.

This chain joins TRBV14 and TRBJ2-1, with D unresolved. Germline loops: CDR1 SGHDN, CDR2 FVKESK. CDR3 length equals 15 residues. V lost 3 bases and J lost 3, with 12 bases in between. The CDR3 sequence: CASSHTRSFYNEQFF. The DNA for the CDR3 is TGTGCCAGCAGCCACACCAGGTCCTTCTACAATGAGCAGTTCTTC.

This clone was observed a handful of times. This sequence joins TRBV18 and TRBJ2-7, with 7 bases that match TRBD1. V shed 8 bases, J shed 0 bases, and the junction held 4 bases outside the gene matches. This CDR3 has 13 amino acids. Germline assignment: CDR1 KGHSH and CDR2 LQKENI. The CDR3 protein is CASVRDSSYEQYF. The DNA of the CDR3 is TGTGCCAGCGTCCGGGACAGCTCCTACGAGCAGTACTTC.

The genes are TRBV7-9 and TRBJ2-7, with D maybe TRBD2 (6 bases). The CDR3 covers 16 residues. The germline V and J ends were trimmed by 4 bases and 4 bases, with 20 bases remaining between them. CDR1 SEHNR and CDR2 FQNEAQ come from the germline V gene (reference sequence). The CDR3, as DNA: TGTGCCAGCAGCTGGGGAGCGGGCCAGCCCTCTTACGAGCAGTACTTC. It is translated as CASSWGAGQPSYEQYF.

V is TRBV2 and J is TRBJ2-7, with D maybe TRBD2 (7 bases). CDR3 length: 12 amino acids. Trimming shortened V by 8 bases and J by 3 bases, and 11 bases separated the two germline ends. Germline assignment: CDR1 SNHLY and CDR2 FYNNEI. This CDR3 is CASRGGDYEQYF. The CDR3 DNA reads as TGTGCCAGCCGAGGGGGGGACTACGAGCAGTACTTC.

V usage is TRBV9 and J usage is TRBJ2-7, with 8 bases identical to TRBD2. CDR3 length equals 15 residues. Germline CDR1 and CDR2: SGDLS and YYNGEE. The J segment lost 5 bases and the V segment lost 3 bases, leaving 10 bases of the junction unmatched. Here the CDR3 reads CASSASGRGIDEQYF. CDR3 nucleotide sequence: TGTGCCAGCAGCGCGAGCGGGAGAGGTATCGACGAGCAGTACTTC.

J is TRBJ1-4 and V is TRBV6-5; D perhaps matches TRBD1 (5 bases). The CDR3 covers 12 residues. Germline CDR1 reads MNHEY; CDR2 reads SVGAGI. The V end lost 6 bases, the J end lost 7 bases, and 9 bases lay between the germline ends. The CDR3 bases are TGTGCCAGCAGCCGGGGACGTGAAAAACTGTTTTTT. Protein product: CASSRGREKLFF.

V usage is TRBV2 and J usage is TRBJ1-1; D call uncertain. V was pared by 7 bases and J by 0 bases, with 6 bases between. The CDR3 covers 12 residues. CDR1 and CDR2 from the germline V gene are SNHLY and FYNNEI. The CDR3 sequence: CASTSMNTEAFF. The CDR3 DNA follows: TGTGCCAGCACTAGCATGAACACTGAAGCTTTCTTT.

A single count supports this clone. The gene calls are TRBV28 and TRBJ1-2; possibly TRBD1 for D (6 bases). With 4 bases removed from V and 8 bases from J, the gap between germline ends came to 14 bases. The CDR3 is 13 residues long. Germline values: CDR1 MDHEN, CDR2 SYDVKM. CDR3 DNA: TGTGCCAGCAGTTCCCAGACAGGTGCCGGCTACACCTTC. Translating gives CASSSQTGAGYTF.